This T cell receptor (beta chain) was profiled in a study of siplizumab effects on memory and regulatory T cells. Regarding the study as a whole: Proliferating Tregs taken from siplizumab cultures were not shown to have a confirmed suppressive function. Apparently key alloresponse contributors, naive T cells also seemed more diverse than memory cells. In controls, 26.9% of mappable alloreactive CD4+ clones were Treg-derived on average, versus roughly 74% with siplizumab.

In germline, CDR1 is GTSNPN, CDR2 SVGIG (reference sequence). Trimming cost V 8 bases and J 4 bases; bases outside gene matches: 8. The CDR3 runs to 13 residues. Roughly 10^5 TCR templates per sample were sequenced. TCRdb's copy holds only in-frame clones and misses some; the assay was immunoSEQ multiplex PCR. The table lists 85,000 to 130,000 clones, roughly 93% of them singletons. Worth noting for this clone: Its antigen is undetermined.

This sequence joins TRBV30 and TRBJ1-5; TRBD1 aligns across 7 bases. The sequence came from a human donor in good health. The source material was Tregs sorted from blood. CDR3 protein: CAVGTALNQPQHF. The CDR3, as DNA: TGTGCCGTGGGGACAGCCCTTAATCAGCCCCAGCATTTT.